The 16 T cell receptor beta chains in this list originate from one sample, sequenced in a study of shared clonotypes between healthy human individuals. The data were produced by immunoSEQ multiplex PCR, yet TCRdb's version contains in-frame clones alone and is incomplete. This sample has 2.3 million or so clones, with about 92% found just once. The sequenced sample consisted of naive CD4+ T cells from PBMCs. As for subset: CD45RA+ positively selected. These receptors were obtained from a man between 18 and 35 years old in good health. Some clones in this sample may be carry-over from other donors' samples.

This clone was found once. The V call is TRBV18, the J call TRBJ2-7, with TRBD1 as a possible D gene (6 bases). Trimming took off 5 bases at V and 6 bases at J, with 11 bases between the two ends. Germline CDR1 is KGHSH and CDR2 is LQKENI. The CDR3 has 12 amino acids. CDR3 in DNA: TGTGCCAGCTCAGCGACAGGCCTCGAGCAGTACTTC. It yields the protein CASSATGLEQYF.

The CDR3 protein is CASSLAAGRTDTQYF. The CDR3 DNA sequence: TGTGCCAGCAGCTTAGCGGCCGGGCGCACAGATACGCAGTATTTT. The chain has TRBV11-2 and TRBJ2-3; D uncertain. V lost 1 base, J lost 1 base, and 9 bases lay in between. Germline V lookup: CDR1 SGHAT, CDR2 FQNNGV. This CDR3 is built from 15 residues.

The chain links TRBV5-3 to TRBJ2-1; D is undetermined. TRBV5-3 is an ORF, and what it does is uncertain. Trimming took off 4 bases at V and 5 bases at J, with 19 bases between the two ends. This CDR3 region has 16 residues. CDR3 DNA sequence: TGTGCCAGAAGCGCCCCCGGGCCTCCCTGGGACAATGAGCAGTTCTTC. It codes for CARSAPGPPWDNEQFF.

This rearrangement joins TRBV19 to TRBJ2-2, with 9 bases aligning to TRBD1. Per germline, CDR1 LNHDA and CDR2 SQIVND (reference sequence). The V segment lost 6 bases and the J segment 6 bases; nucleotides outside the gene matches: 5. The CDR3 consists of 14 residues. The CDR3 is CASRTGGASGELFF. In DNA, the CDR3 is TGTGCCAGTAGAACAGGGGGCGCGTCCGGGGAGCTGTTTTTT.

This clone was picked up one time. The germline gene is not matched at one end of the junction; a read error may be the cause. CDR3 nucleotide sequence: TGCGCCAGCAGCCTCTTCACAGGGGGCGTCGGGTATGGCTACACCTTC. Translated: CASSLFTGGVGYGYTF. The rearrangement joins TRBV7-2 to TRBJ1-2; 9 bases are shared with TRBD1. This CDR3 is 16 amino acids long. In germline, CDR1 is SGHTA, CDR2 FQGNSA.

CDR3 in amino acids: CASRLRRANYGYTF. In DNA form, the CDR3 reads TGTGCAAGTCGCTTAAGGAGGGCGAACTATGGCTACACCTTC. This sequence joins TRBV12-2 and TRBJ1-2. TRBV12-2 is classified as a pseudogene. The CDR3 extends over 14 amino acids.

The chain recombines TRBV4-2 with TRBJ2-6; TRBD2 matches 8 bases. Germline V gene data show CDR1 as LGHNA and CDR2 as YNFKEQ. The CDR3 is 19 amino acids. The V segment lost 1 base and the J segment 1 base; nucleotides outside the gene matches: 9. Here the CDR3 DNA reads TGTGCCAGCAGCCAAGTGCTAGCGGGTCGGCGGTCTGGGGCCAACGTCCTGACTTTC. Translating gives CASSQVLAGRRSGANVLTF.

The V gene is TRBV30, the J gene TRBJ1-2, with D tentatively TRBD1 (5 bases). Germline V CDR1 and CDR2: GTSNPN, SVGIG (reference sequence). With 8 bases removed from V and 4 bases from J, the gap between germline ends came to 11 bases. This CDR3 has 11 residues. This CDR3 is CASRGTYGYTF. As DNA, the CDR3 is TGTGCCAGTAGGGGTACCTATGGCTACACCTTC.

The V call is TRBV18, the J call TRBJ1-2; TRBD1 aligns across 9 bases. The ends lost 6 bases at V and 5 bases at J; junction bases unmatched: 16. Germline assignment: CDR1 KGHSH and CDR2 LQKENI. This CDR3 has 17 amino acids. The CDR3 region is CASSPAPSGQGRYGYTF. For the CDR3, the DNA is TGTGCCAGCTCGCCAGCTCCGTCGGGACAGGGCCGTTATGGCTACACCTTC. Complete variable domain (other parts from reference TRBV18 and TRBJ1-2): NAGVMQNPRHLVRRRGQEARLRCSPMKGHSHVYWYRQLPEEGLKFMVYLQKENIIDESGMPKERFSAEFPKEGPSILRIQQVVRGDSAAYFCASSPAPSGQGRYGYTFGSGTRLTVV.

The chain uses TRBV28 and TRBJ2-3, with 7 bases that match TRBD2. The CDR3 runs to 14 residues. Germline CDR1 MDHEN, CDR2 SYDVKM. Losses at the gene ends were 1 base for V and 5 bases for J; bases not matched to a gene: 3. The CDR3 DNA follows: TGTGCCAGCAGTTTATCCCCGGGAGGAGATACGCAGTATTTT. Protein product: CASSLSPGGDTQYF.

This clone was picked up one time. The rearrangement joins TRBV28 to TRBJ2-6; 9 bases agree with TRBD1. Germline lookup yields CDR1 MDHEN and CDR2 SYDVKM. CDR3 length: 16 amino acids. With 2 bases clipped from V and 2 bases from J, the junction kept 1 base outside the gene matches. CDR3 residues: CASSLNRGPGANVLTF. In DNA, the CDR3 is TGTGCCAGCAGTTTAAACAGGGGGCCTGGGGCCAACGTCCTGACTTTC.

The chain carries TRBV4-1 and TRBJ2-3; 9 bases agree with TRBD2. The CDR3 spans 16 residues. Germline trimming cut 3 bases from V and 2 bases from J; bases unmatched to any gene: 6. Germline V gene sequence: CDR1 MGHRA, CDR2 YSYEKL. In DNA, the CDR3 is TGCGCCAGCAGCCATGTACTAGCGGGCCTCACAGATACGCAGTATTTT. This codes for CASSHVLAGLTDTQYF.

The chain uses TRBV7-8 and TRBJ2-7, with 13 bases aligning to TRBD2. CDR3 length equals 16 residues. J lost 5 bases, V lost 0 bases, and 4 bases had no gene match. Germline assignment: CDR1 SGHVS and CDR2 FQNEAQ. The CDR3 region is CASSLAGLAGPDEQYF. The DNA for the CDR3 is TGTGCCAGCAGCTTAGCGGGACTAGCGGGGCCGGACGAGCAGTACTTC.

The CDR3 spells CASRRDRSSGNTIYF. The CDR3 region has the DNA TGTGCCAGCAGACGTGACCGGAGCTCTGGAAACACCATATATTTT. This rearrangement joins TRBV28 to TRBJ1-3; D is unclear. Between the trimmed V and J ends, which lost 6 bases and 0 bases, there was a span of 12 bases. The CDR3 totals 15 residues. Germline V lookup: CDR1 MDHEN, CDR2 SYDVKM.

V gene TRBV4-1 combines with J gene TRBJ1-5; TRBD1 aligns across 7 bases. Germline loops: CDR1 MGHRA, CDR2 YSYEKL. The V segment lost 1 base and the J segment 2 bases; nucleotides outside the gene matches: 5. The CDR3 sequence is 16 residues long. CDR3 residues: CASSQGRGLGNQPQHF. In nucleotides, the CDR3 is TGCGCCAGCAGCCAAGGTAGGGGGCTAGGCAATCAGCCCCAGCATTTT.

The genes are TRBV5-1 and TRBJ1-2; D possibly corresponds to TRBD1 (5 bases). Germline CDR1 is SGHRS and CDR2 is YFSETQ. There are 13 residues in the CDR3. V was clipped by 4 bases and J by 4 bases, with 11 bases between them. As DNA, the CDR3 is TGCGCCAGCAGCGTGGACAAGTCCTATGGCTACACCTTC. It codes for CASSVDKSYGYTF.